The rows below give T cell receptor beta chains drawn from one sample of a study of shared clonotypes between healthy human individuals. The protocol was immunoSEQ multiplex PCR, while the TCRdb copy is restricted to in-frame clones and leaves out a portion. Of 650,000 to 800,000 clones listed, roughly 72% were seen once; the top ten hold about 1.8%. The material sequenced was memory CD4+ T cells sorted from blood. These receptors were collected from a woman in her twenties or thirties in good health. CDR3s include the opening cysteine and the closing phenylalanine or tryptophan. A D gene is named only where the DNA matches it firmly.

DNA	CDR3	V	J	D
TGTGCCAGCAGCTCCGACACGGTGAATGGCTACACCTTC	CASSSDTVNGYTF	TRBV7-3	TRBJ1-2	-
TGTGCCAGCAGTTTTTCGGGTGGGGACACTGAAGCTTTCTTT	CASSFSGGDTEAFF	TRBV2	TRBJ1-1	-
TGCAGCGGAACGAGACAGGGAATGAACACTGAAGCTTTCTTT	CSGTRQGMNTEAFF	TRBV29-1	TRBJ1-1	TRBD1
TGTGCCAGCAGTTTGCGAACAGGGCAAGCTAACTATGGCTACACCTTC	CASSLRTGQANYGYTF	TRBV27	TRBJ1-2	-
TGTGCCAGTAGCAGACAGGGGGGAGATGGCACTGAAGCTTTCTTT	CASSRQGGDGTEAFF	TRBV19	TRBJ1-1	TRBD1
TGTGCCAGCAGTGAACAGGGAGGGGGAGGCAATCAGCCCCAGCATTTT	CASSEQGGGGNQPQHF	TRBV6-1	TRBJ1-5	-
TGTGCCAGCGGATGGGACACAACTAGCACAGATACGCAGTATTTT	CASGWDTTSTDTQYF	TRBV6-1	TRBJ2-3	-
TGTGCCTGGAGTGTACTAGAAGGGGGCAACGAAGCTTTCTTT	CAWSVLEGGNEAFF	TRBV30	TRBJ1-1	TRBD1
TGTGCCAGCAGCTGGGACGAAGGGGCTGGGGATACGCAGTATTTT	CASSWDEGAGDTQYF	TRBV5-4	TRBJ2-3	-
TGTGCCAGCTCACCATTTGGAGGGATCAATCAGCCCCAGCATTTT	CASSPFGGINQPQHF	TRBV18	TRBJ1-5	-
TGTGCCAGTAGTATGTTAGTCAGATGGAACACCGGGGAGCTGTTTTTT	CASSMLVRWNTGELFF	TRBV19	TRBJ2-2	-
TGCGCCAGCCGCTTTGCCACATACAATGAGCAGTTCTTC	CASRFATYNEQFF	TRBV5-1	TRBJ2-1	-